This T cell receptor (beta chain) was sequenced for a study of CD8 T cells in Susac syndrome. With 0 bases removed from V and 3 bases from J, the gap between germline ends came to 6 bases. Per the germline V gene, CDR1 is MNHNY and CDR2 is SVGAGI (reference sequence). This CDR3 has 14 amino acids. Reverse transcription of about 0.45 to 1 ug RNA was performed with random hexamers. The method of amplification for TCR beta CDR3 was immunoSEQ multiplex PCR, covering 54 Vbeta and 13 Jbeta. In TCRdb, the immunoSEQ multiplex PCR reads were re-called with MiXCR into one record per CDR3 protein. The sample consists of 150,000 or so distinct CDR3 sequences, 90% to 95% of them appearing once.

Sequencing was performed on CD4+ T cells from PBMCs. This sequence joins TRBV6-6 and TRBJ2-1, with D possibly being TRBD2 (6 bases). This receptor was taken from a human donor in good health. The CDR3 DNA follows: TGTGCCAGCAGTTACTCGGGACTCTACAATGAGCAGTTCTTC. Translation: CASSYSGLYNEQFF.